A single sample gave rise to the 2 T cell receptor beta chains below, sequenced in a study of shared clonotypes between healthy human individuals. The naive CD8 population came from CD45RO-negative cells selected for CCR7, without terminally differentiated effector memory CD45RA+ cells. Method: immunoSEQ multiplex PCR; TCRdb's copy keeps in-frame clones and lacks some. The data hold 450,000 to 700,000 clones, with 95% to 96% observed a single time. The sequenced material came from naive CD8+ T cells sorted from blood. All receptors come from a woman aged 25 to 39 in good health.

The chain combines TRBV7-9 with TRBJ2-2; the D gene is possibly TRBD1 (6 bases). The germline V gene encodes CDR1 SEHNR and CDR2 FQNEAQ (reference sequence). This CDR3 has 17 amino acids. V gave up 0 bases and J gave up 0 bases, with 11 bases separating them. The CDR3 coding sequence is TGTGCCAGCAGCTTAGCCCCGGGACAAACGAACACCGGGGAGCTGTTTTTT. Translation: CASSLAPGQTNTGELFF.

CDR3 amino acids: CASQREGPNEQFF. CDR3 DNA: TGTGCCAGCCAGCGGGAGGGCCCGAATGAGCAGTTCTTC. The rearrangement uses TRBV28 and TRBJ2-1; 10 bases line up with TRBD2. There are 13 residues in the CDR3. CDR1 MDHEN and CDR2 SYDVKM come from the germline V gene. J lost 7 bases, V lost 8 bases, and 5 bases had no gene match.